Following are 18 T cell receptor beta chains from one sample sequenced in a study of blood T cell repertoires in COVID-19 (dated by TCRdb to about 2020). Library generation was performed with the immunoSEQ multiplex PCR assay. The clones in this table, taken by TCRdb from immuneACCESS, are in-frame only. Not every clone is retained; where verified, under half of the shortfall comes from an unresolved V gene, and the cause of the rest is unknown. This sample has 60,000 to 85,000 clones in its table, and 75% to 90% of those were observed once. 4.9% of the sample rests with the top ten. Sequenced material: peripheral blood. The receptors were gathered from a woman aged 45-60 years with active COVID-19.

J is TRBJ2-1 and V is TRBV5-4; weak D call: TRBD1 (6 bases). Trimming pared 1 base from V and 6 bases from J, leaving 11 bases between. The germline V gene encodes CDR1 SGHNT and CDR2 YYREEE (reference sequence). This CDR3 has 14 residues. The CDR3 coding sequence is TGTGCCAGCAGCTTGAAGGACAGACGCAATGAGCAGTTCTTC. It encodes CASSLKDRRNEQFF.

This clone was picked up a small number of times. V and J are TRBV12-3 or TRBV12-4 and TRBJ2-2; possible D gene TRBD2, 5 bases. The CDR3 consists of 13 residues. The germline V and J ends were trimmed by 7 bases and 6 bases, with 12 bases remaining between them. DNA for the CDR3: TGTGCCAGCACCGGACTCCGGGCCGGGGAGCTGTTTTTT. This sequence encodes CASTGLRAGELFF.

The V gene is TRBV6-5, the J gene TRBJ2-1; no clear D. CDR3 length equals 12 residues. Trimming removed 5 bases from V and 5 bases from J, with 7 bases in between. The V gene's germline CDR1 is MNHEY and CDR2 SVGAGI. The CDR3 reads CASSRLNNEQFF. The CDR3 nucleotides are TGTGCCAGCAGTCGTTTAAACAATGAGCAGTTCTTC.

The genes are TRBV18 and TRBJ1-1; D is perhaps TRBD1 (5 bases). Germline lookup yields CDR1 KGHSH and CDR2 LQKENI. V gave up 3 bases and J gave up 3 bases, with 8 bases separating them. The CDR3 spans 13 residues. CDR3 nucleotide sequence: TGTGCCAGCTCACCCGACAGTTACACTGAAGCTTTCTTT. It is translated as CASSPDSYTEAFF.

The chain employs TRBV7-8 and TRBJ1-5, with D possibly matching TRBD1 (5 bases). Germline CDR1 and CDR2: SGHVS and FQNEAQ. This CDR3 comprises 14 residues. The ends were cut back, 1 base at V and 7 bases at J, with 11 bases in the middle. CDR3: CASSLGGGYQPQHF. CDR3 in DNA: TGTGCCAGCAGCTTAGGCGGGGGTTACCAGCCCCAGCATTTT. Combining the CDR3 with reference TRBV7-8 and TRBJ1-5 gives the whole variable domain GAGVSQSPRYKVAKRGQDVALRCDPISGHVSLFWYQQALGQGPEFLTYFQNEAQLDKSGLPSDRFFAERPEGSVSTLKIQRTQQEDSAVYLCASSLGGGYQPQHFGDGTRLSIL.

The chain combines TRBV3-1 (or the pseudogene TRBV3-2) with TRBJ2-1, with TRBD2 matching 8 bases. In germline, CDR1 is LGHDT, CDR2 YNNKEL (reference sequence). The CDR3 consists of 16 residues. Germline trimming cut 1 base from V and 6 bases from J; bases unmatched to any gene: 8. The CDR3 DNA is TGTGCCAGCAGCCAAGGTTTTAGCGGGACCTCCAATGAGCAGTTCTTC. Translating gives CASSQGFSGTSNEQFF.

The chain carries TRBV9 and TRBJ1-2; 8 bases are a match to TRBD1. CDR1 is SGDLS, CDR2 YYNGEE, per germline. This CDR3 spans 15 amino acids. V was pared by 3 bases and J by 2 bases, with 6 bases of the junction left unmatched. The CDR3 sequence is CASSGTGTENYGYTF. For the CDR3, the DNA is TGTGCCAGCAGCGGGACAGGGACTGAAAACTATGGCTACACCTTC. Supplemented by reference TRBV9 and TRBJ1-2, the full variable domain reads DSGVTQTPKHLITATGQRVTLRCSPRSGDLSVYWYQQSLDQGLQFLIQYYNGEERAKGNILERFSAQQFPDLHSELNLSSLELGDSALYFCASSGTGTENYGYTFGSGTRLTVV.

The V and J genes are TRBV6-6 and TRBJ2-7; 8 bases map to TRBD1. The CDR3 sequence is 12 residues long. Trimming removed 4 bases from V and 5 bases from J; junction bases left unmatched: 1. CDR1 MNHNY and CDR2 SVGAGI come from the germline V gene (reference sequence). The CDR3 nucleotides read TGTGCCAGCAGTTGGACAGGGCACGAGCAGTACTTC. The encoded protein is CASSWTGHEQYF.

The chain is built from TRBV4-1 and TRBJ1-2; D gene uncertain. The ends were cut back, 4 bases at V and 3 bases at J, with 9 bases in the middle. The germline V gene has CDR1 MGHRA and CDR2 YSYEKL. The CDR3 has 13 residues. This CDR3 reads CASSRTEDYGYTF. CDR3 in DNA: TGCGCCAGCAGCCGTACAGAAGACTATGGCTACACCTTC.

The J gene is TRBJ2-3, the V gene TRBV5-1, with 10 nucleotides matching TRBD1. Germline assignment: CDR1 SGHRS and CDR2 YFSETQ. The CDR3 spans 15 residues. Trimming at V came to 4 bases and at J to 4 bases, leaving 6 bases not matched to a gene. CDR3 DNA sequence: TGCGCCAGCAGCGTGACAGGGGGCCTTTCAGATACGCAGTATTTT. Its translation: CASSVTGGLSDTQYF.

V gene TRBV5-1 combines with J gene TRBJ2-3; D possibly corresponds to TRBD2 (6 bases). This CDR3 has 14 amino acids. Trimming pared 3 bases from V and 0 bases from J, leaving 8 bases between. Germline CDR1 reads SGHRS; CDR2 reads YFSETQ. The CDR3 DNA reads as TGCGCCAGCAGCTCCGGGGGTAGCACAGATACGCAGTATTTT. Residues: CASSSGGSTDTQYF.

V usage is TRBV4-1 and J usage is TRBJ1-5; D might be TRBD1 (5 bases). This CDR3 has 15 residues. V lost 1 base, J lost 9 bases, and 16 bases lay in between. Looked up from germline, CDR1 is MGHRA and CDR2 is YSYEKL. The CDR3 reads CASSQGQTLSRPQHF. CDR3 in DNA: TGCGCCAGCAGCCAAGGACAGACGCTTTCGAGGCCCCAGCATTTT.

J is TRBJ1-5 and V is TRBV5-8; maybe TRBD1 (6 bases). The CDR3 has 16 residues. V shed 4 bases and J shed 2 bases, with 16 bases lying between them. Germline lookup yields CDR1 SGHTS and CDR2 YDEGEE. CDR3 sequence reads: CASSRKVAGGNQPQHF. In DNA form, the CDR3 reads TGTGCCAGCAGCCGGAAGGTCGCAGGGGGCAATCAGCCCCAGCATTTT.

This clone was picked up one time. CDR3 in amino acids: CASSYEWALPQHF. CDR3 in DNA: TGTGCCAGCAGTTACGAATGGGCCTTGCCCCAGCATTTT. The chain has TRBV28 and TRBJ1-5; D is undetermined. V shed 4 bases and J shed 9 bases, with 13 bases lying between them. The CDR3 is 13 amino acids. Germline CDR1 MDHEN, CDR2 SYDVKM.

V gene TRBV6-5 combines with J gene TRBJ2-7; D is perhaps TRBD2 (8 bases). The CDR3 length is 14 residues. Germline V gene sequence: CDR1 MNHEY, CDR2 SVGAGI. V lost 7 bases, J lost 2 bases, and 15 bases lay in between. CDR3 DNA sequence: TGTGCCAGCATCGGGGGGGACAGAGCCTACGAGCAGTACTTC. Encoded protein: CASIGGDRAYEQYF.

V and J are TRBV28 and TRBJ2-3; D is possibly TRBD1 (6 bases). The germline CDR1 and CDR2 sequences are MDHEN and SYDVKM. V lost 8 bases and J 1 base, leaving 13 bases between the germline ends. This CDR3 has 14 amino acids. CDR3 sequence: CASSSAGGTDTQYF. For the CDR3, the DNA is TGTGCCAGCTCGTCGGCAGGGGGCACAGATACGCAGTATTTT.

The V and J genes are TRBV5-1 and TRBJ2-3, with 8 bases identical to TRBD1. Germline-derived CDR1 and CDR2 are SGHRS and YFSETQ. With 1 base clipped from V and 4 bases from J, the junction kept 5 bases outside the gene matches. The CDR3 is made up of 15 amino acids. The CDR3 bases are TGCGCCAGCAGCTTGCCAGGGGGCGCGTCAGATACGCAGTATTTT. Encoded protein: CASSLPGGASDTQYF.

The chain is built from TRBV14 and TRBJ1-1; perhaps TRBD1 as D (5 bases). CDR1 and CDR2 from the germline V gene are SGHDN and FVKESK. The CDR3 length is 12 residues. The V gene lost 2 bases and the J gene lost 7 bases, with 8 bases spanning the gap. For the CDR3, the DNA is TGTGCCAGCAGCCAATCGGACATTGAAGCTTTCTTT. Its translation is CASSQSDIEAFF.